This T cell receptor beta chain was captured in a study of T cell responses to AZD1222 COVID-19 vaccine. The study's findings and limits: Per reports, nearly half of all spike-specific TCRs target regions that are unmutated in variants.

Profiling relied on immunoSEQ multiplex PCR, and the TCRdb table lists in-frame clones only, not all of them. The sample shows about 100,000 clones, 88% of them seen only once. Unmatched junction bases numbered 4, after V lost 5 bases and J lost 3 bases. CDR3 length: 13 amino acids. Germline CDR1 and CDR2: SGHRS and YFSETQ. About this clone: The target antigen is unknown.

The starting material was peripheral blood, obtained on day 0 of AZD1222 vaccination. This TCR was recovered from an adult in good health. The V and J genes are TRBV5-1 and TRBJ1-1, with 7 bases fitting TRBD1. Written as DNA, the CDR3 is TGCGCCAGCAGGTTTGACAGGGACACTGAAGCTTTCTTT. This codes for CASRFDRDTEAFF.